This is a list of T cell receptor beta chains from one sample in a study of beta chain features in type 1 diabetes. Clones were read by immunoSEQ multiplex PCR, and TCRdb kept only the in-frame ones, dropping some. The sample consists of more than 350,000 clones, 11% of them appearing once. The sample consisted of naive CD4+ T cells from blood. These receptors were collected from a woman between 18 and 29 years old in good health. The CDR3 runs from the conserved cysteine through the conserved F or W. A D gene is named only where the DNA matches it firmly. Clone sizes are given selectively: once, few, many, or a class where the clone is expanded.

abundance	j_gene	len	v_gene	d_gene	CDR3nt	CDR3aa
few	TRBJ1-5	18	TRBV18	.	TGTGCCAGCTCAAGCTATGCCGGGGCCGACTATAGCAATCAGCCCCAGCATTTT	CASSSYAGADYSNQPQHF
few	TRBJ2-7	13	TRBV7-2	.	TGTGCCAGCAGCTTAGCAGGATGGGGGGAGCAGTACTTC	CASSLAGWGEQYF
.	TRBJ2-3	12	TRBV13	.	TGTGCCAGCAGCCCGCAACGGGATACGCAGTATTTT	CASSPQRDTQYF
few	TRBJ2-3	15	TRBV4-3	.	TGCGCCAGCAGCCTAGACAGATTCTCCACAGATACGCAGTATTTT	CASSLDRFSTDTQYF
.	TRBJ2-2	16	TRBV5-1	.	TGCGCCAGCAGCTTGGGGCCCGGACCCTTGATCGGGGAGCTGTTTTTT	CASSLGPGPLIGELFF
.	TRBJ2-1	16	TRBV7-6	.	TGTGCCAGCAGCAAGGCTCCCGGGAGCTCCTACAATGAGCAGTTCTTC	CASSKAPGSSYNEQFF
.	TRBJ1-2	12	TRBV27	.	TGTGCCAGCAGACCTGAGGGGGGTGGCTACACCTTC	CASRPEGGGYTF
few	TRBJ1-2	15	TRBV7-9	.	TGTGCCAGCAGCTCTACAGGGTACGGGAACTATGGCTACACCTTC	CASSSTGYGNYGYTF
.	TRBJ1-3	12	TRBV2	.	TGTGCCAGCCGGCAGGGTGGAAACACCATATATTTT	CASRQGGNTIYF
.	TRBJ2-7	15	TRBV6-7	.	TGTGCCAGCTCTAAACGAGCTGGGGTGGGCTACGAGCAGTACTTC	CASSKRAGVGYEQYF
.	TRBJ2-3	12	TRBV11-2	TRBD1	TGTGCCAGCAGCTTAACAGGGGTAAAGCAGTATTTT	CASSLTGVKQYF
.	TRBJ1-1	15	TRBV28	TRBD1	TGTGCCAGCAGTCCCTGGACAGGGAAAGCTTCTGAAGCTTTCTTT	CASSPWTGKASEAFF
.	TRBJ2-7	15	TRBV5-1	TRBD1	TGCGCCAGCAGCTTGCTAATACAGGGGTCTTACGAGCAGTACTTC	CASSLLIQGSYEQYF
.	TRBJ1-6	15	TRBV27	TRBD1	TGTGCCAGCAGACCGACAGGGCAAGATAATTCACCCCTCCACTTT	CASRPTGQDNSPLHF
.	TRBJ2-4	16	TRBV11-2	.	TGTGCCAGCAGCTTAGGGCAGCTCCTAGCCAAAAACATTCAGTACTTC	CASSLGQLLAKNIQYF
.	TRBJ1-6	11	TRBV2	.	TGTGCCAGCATACAAGGAGGACCCCTCCACTTT	CASIQGGPLHF
few	TRBJ1-2	14	TRBV2	TRBD1	TGTGCCAGCAGTGGACAGGGGAATATCTATGGCTACACCTTC	CASSGQGNIYGYTF
.	TRBJ2-3	14	TRBV25-1	TRBD1	TGTGCCAGCAGTGAACAGGGGGCCACAGATACGCAGTATTTT	CASSEQGATDTQYF
few	TRBJ2-4	13	TRBV4-1	.	TGCGCCAGCAGCCAAGAGCAGGCCCATCCTCAGTACTTC	CASSQEQAHPQYF
few	TRBJ1-1	13	TRBV7-7	.	TGTGCCAGCAGCTCCTCTGTGGGGACTGAAGCTTTCTTT	CASSSSVGTEAFF
.	TRBJ2-1	16	TRBV7-9	TRBD1	TGTGCCAGCAGCATACCGACAGGGGGTCTGTACAATGAGCAGTTCTTC	CASSIPTGGLYNEQFF
.	TRBJ1-1	13	TRBV9	.	TGTGCCAGCAGCCCCGGGTGGAACACTGAAGCTTTCTTT	CASSPGWNTEAFF
.	TRBJ2-7	13	TRBV29-1	.	TGCAGCGTTGAAGGGGTCTCTATATACGAGCAGTACTTC	CSVEGVSIYEQYF
.	TRBJ1-2	13	TRBV7-2	.	TGTGCCAGCAGCTTATTCAGGGATCAAGGCTACACCTTC	CASSLFRDQGYTF
.	TRBJ1-2	15	TRBV18	TRBD1	TGTGCCAGCTCACCGGCGGACAGGGGGCCCTATGGCTACACCTTC	CASSPADRGPYGYTF
few	TRBJ2-7	16	TRBV12-5	TRBD2	TGTGCTAGTGGTTCCCTAGCGGGAGGGCCTCGCTACGAGCAGTACTTC	CASGSLAGGPRYEQYF
.	TRBJ2-1	16	TRBV29-1	.	TGCAGCGTTGAAGATTTCGGGGGTCAGTCCTACAATGAGCAGTTCTTC	CSVEDFGGQSYNEQFF
.	TRBJ2-1	12	TRBV18	TRBD1	TGTGCCAGCTCACGGGACAGGGGGATGGAGTTCTTC	CASSRDRGMEFF
.	TRBJ1-1	13	TRBV6-5	.	TGTGCCAGCAGTTACTCAATGAACACTGAAGCTTTCTTT	CASSYSMNTEAFF
few	TRBJ2-7	14	TRBV7-2	TRBD1	TGTGCCAGCAGCCCTTGGGACAGCCCCTACGAGCAGTACTTC	CASSPWDSPYEQYF
few	TRBJ2-7	15	TRBV6-5	.	TGTGCCAGCAGTTACTCGATTCAGGGGCCCTACGAGCAGTACTTC	CASSYSIQGPYEQYF
few	TRBJ1-5	15	TRBV30	.	TGTGCCTGGAGTGTACGCGGCTCATGGGATCAGCCCCAGCATTTT	CAWSVRGSWDQPQHF
few	TRBJ2-3	14	TRBV7-3	TRBD2	TGTGCCAGCAGCCCGACTAGCGGTGGAGATACGCAGTATTTT	CASSPTSGGDTQYF
.	TRBJ2-5	13	TRBV7-2	.	TGTGCCAGCAGCTTTGGGAGGAAAGAGACCCAGTACTTC	CASSFGRKETQYF
.	TRBJ2-2	13	TRBV16	.	TGTGCCAGCAGCCAATCGGGGCCCGGGGAGCTGTTTTTT	CASSQSGPGELFF
.	TRBJ1-2	15	TRBV4-3	.	TGCGCCAGCAGCCAGGGAACCAGCCTTAACTATGGCTACACCTTC	CASSQGTSLNYGYTF
.	TRBJ2-1	17	TRBV7-8	.	TGTGCCAGCAGCTCCTTCCAGCGGGCCACGACTAAGAATGAGCAGTTCTTC	CASSSFQRATTKNEQFF
few	TRBJ2-5	18	TRBV7-2	TRBD2	TGTGCCAGCAGCTCACCCCGCAGGGTAGCGGGAGGAGCAGAGACCCAGTACTTC	CASSSPRRVAGGAETQYF
.	TRBJ2-7	13	TRBV5-1	.	TGCGCCAGCAGCTTGTTAAGGGGCCACGAGCAGTACTTC	CASSLLRGHEQYF
few	TRBJ2-7	13	TRBV7-2	.	TGTGCCAGCAGCTTAGCGGGGACATACGAGCAGTACTTC	CASSLAGTYEQYF
few	TRBJ1-2	16	TRBV4-3	.	TGCGCCAGCAGCCAAGATCGTGGCTGGGGCGGGTATGGCTACACCTTC	CASSQDRGWGGYGYTF
few	TRBJ2-1	12	TRBV19	.	TGTGCCAGTAGTATAGTTCCCAATGAGCAGTTCTTC	CASSIVPNEQFF
few	TRBJ2-3	15	TRBV7-2	TRBD2	TGTGCCAGCAGCTTATCGGGGGGGCCAACAGATACGCAGTATTTT	CASSLSGGPTDTQYF
few	TRBJ2-7	13	TRBV29-1	TRBD1	TGCAGCGTTGTGGGACAGGGATCCTACGAGCAGTACTTC	CSVVGQGSYEQYF
few	TRBJ2-7	18	TRBV4-1	.	TGCGCCAGCACCCCTTTTGGGGGCCGGGTAAGGAGCTCCTACGAGCAGTACTTC	CASTPFGGRVRSSYEQYF
.	TRBJ2-5	13	TRBV15	.	TGTGCCACCAGTAAACAGGGCTATGAGACCCAGTACTTC	CATSKQGYETQYF
.	TRBJ2-1	16	TRBV4-1	.	TGCGCCAGCAGCCAGGGTGTGAGTAGACTAGGGAATGAGCAGTTCTTC	CASSQGVSRLGNEQFF
few	TRBJ2-5	16	TRBV29-1	.	TGCAGCGTTTGGTGGCAGCGCACCTGGAGGGAAGAGACCCAGTACTTC	CSVWWQRTWREETQYF
few	TRBJ2-6	17	TRBV7-9	TRBD1	TGTGCCAGCAGATTGACAGGGACAAAAGCTGGGGCCAACGTCCTGACTTTC	CASRLTGTKAGANVLTF
.	TRBJ2-5	16	TRBV27	TRBD1	TGTGCCAGCAGTTTTACGGGGACAGGGGGCGAGGAGACCCAGTACTTC	CASSFTGTGGEETQYF
.	TRBJ2-1	20	TRBV9	TRBD2	TGTGCCAGCAGCGTCACACTTAGCGGGTCCTGGGCGGGAGGGCCCGGTGAGCAGTTCTTC	CASSVTLSGSWAGGPGEQFF
.	TRBJ2-7	18	TRBV7-2	TRBD2	TGTGCCAGCAGCTTAGCCCTGAACCTCGGGGGAGGGTCCTACGAGCAGTACTTC	CASSLALNLGGGSYEQYF